A selection of T cell receptor beta chains follows, all from one sample in a study of blood T cell repertoires in COVID-19. The data were produced by immunoSEQ multiplex PCR, yet TCRdb's version contains in-frame clones alone and is incomplete. Counted here are some 200,000 clones, just over 85% occurring once; the ten biggest clones make up over 3%. The sample consisted of PBMCs or T cells enriched from blood (not recorded which). The source of these receptors is a woman aged 40 to 55 with acute COVID-19. The CDR3 runs from the conserved cysteine through the conserved F or W. The D gene is left open where the match is weak. Not every row has a clone size; where given, it reads once, few, many or a size class.

v_call,j_call,clone_size,d_call,cdr3_aa,cdr3_nt
TRBV2,TRBJ2-3,NA,TRBD2,CASRPGTSGGGTQYF,TGTGCCAGCAGACCCGGGACTAGCGGGGGGGGCACGCAGTATTTT
TRBV5-1,TRBJ1-1,once,TRBD1,CASSATTGDGTEAFF,TGCGCCAGCAGCGCCACGACAGGGGACGGCACTGAAGCTTTCTTT
TRBV25-1,TRBJ1-5,NA,NA,CASSEYTGNQPQHF,TGTGCCAGCAGTGAATATACAGGGAATCAGCCCCAGCATTTT
TRBV18,TRBJ2-5,NA,TRBD2,CASSPRSGLAGSGETQYF,TGTGCCAGCTCACCCAGATCGGGACTAGCGGGGTCGGGGGAGACCCAGTACTTC
TRBV10-1,TRBJ1-2,NA,NA,CASSESNGAGYTF,TGCGCCAGCAGTGAGTCGAACGGTGCCGGCTACACCTTC
TRBV7-9,TRBJ1-6,NA,TRBD1,CASSEQGAYSPLHF,TGTGCCAGCAGTGAGCAGGGGGCATATTCACCCCTCCACTTT
TRBV28,TRBJ2-3,NA,NA,CASSYDRSSSDPSTDTQYF,TGTGCCAGCAGTTATGACAGGTCGAGTAGTGACCCAAGCACAGATACGCAGTATTTT
TRBV11-2,TRBJ1-1,NA,TRBD1,CASSTGTGNTEAFF,TGTGCCAGCAGTACCGGGACAGGCAACACTGAAGCTTTCTTT
TRBV19,TRBJ2-4,NA,TRBD2,CASSIDASWSGGNIQYF,TGTGCCAGTAGTATAGATGCTTCGTGGAGCGGGGGAAACATTCAGTACTTC
TRBV29-1,TRBJ1-1,NA,NA,CSVGEPGAEAFF,TGCAGCGTTGGGGAGCCCGGGGCTGAAGCTTTCTTT
TRBV6-6,TRBJ1-1,NA,NA,CASSSLGGQRAFF,TGTGCCAGCAGCAGCTTGGGGGGGCAGAGGGCTTTCTTT
TRBV7-2,TRBJ2-3,NA,NA,CASSLRRELERTQYF,TGTGCCAGCAGCTTAAGACGGGAGCTGGAGCGGACGCAGTATTTT
TRBV5-1,TRBJ2-5,NA,TRBD2,CASSLAGGGRQETQYF,TGCGCCAGCAGCTTGGCTGGCGGGGGGCGCCAAGAGACCCAGTACTTC
TRBV7-9,TRBJ2-2,NA,NA,CAGSGSPTGELFF,TGTGCCGGGTCGGGGAGTCCGACCGGGGAGCTGTTTTTT
TRBV4-1,TRBJ1-4,few,NA,CASSQDTLYGQREKLFF,TGCGCCAGCAGCCAGGATACGTTGTATGGGCAACGAGAAAAACTGTTTTTT
TRBV7-9,TRBJ1-2,NA,TRBD1,CASSPRTGPYGYTF,TGTGCCAGCAGCCCACGGACAGGGCCCTATGGCTACACCTTC
TRBV10-2,TRBJ1-3,once,NA,CASSDSGSTGNTIYF,TGCGCCAGCAGTGACTCTGGGAGCACTGGAAACACCATATATTTT
TRBV15,TRBJ1-4,NA,NA,CATSSQQENEKLFF,TGTGCCACCAGCAGCCAGCAGGAAAATGAAAAACTGTTTTTT
TRBV7-6,TRBJ1-1,NA,NA,CASSPPSWREDTEAFF,TGTGCCAGCAGCCCCCCTTCGTGGCGGGAGGACACTGAAGCTTTCTTT
TRBV7-9,TRBJ2-1,many,NA,CASSLEQVLNNEQFF,TGTGCCAGCAGCTTAGAGCAGGTTTTGAACAATGAGCAGTTCTTC
TRBV9,TRBJ2-7,NA,TRBD2,CASSVGGSSYEQYF,TGTGCCAGCAGCGTAGGCGGGAGCTCCTACGAGCAGTACTTC
TRBV7-8,TRBJ1-6,NA,NA,CASSLGGRSYNSPLHF,TGTGCCAGCAGCTTGGGGGGGCGCTCCTATAATTCACCCCTCCACTTT